These 5 T cell receptor beta chains originate from one sample sequenced in a study of shared clonotypes between healthy human individuals. TCRdb keeps only in-frame clones here, not all; method: immunoSEQ multiplex PCR. The sample consists of 800,000 to 950,000 clones, approximately 96% of them appearing once. CD45RO-negative CD8 cells positively selected for CCR7 made up the naive population, which excluded terminally differentiated effector memory CD45RA+ cells. The sample comprised naive CD8+ T cells sorted from blood. The receptor set was obtained from a man aged 30 to 39 in good health.

In this sample, this clone turned up once. The V and J genes are TRBV27 and TRBJ2-7, with 8 nucleotides matching TRBD1. Germline V CDR1 and CDR2: MNHEY, SMNVEV (reference sequence). Trimming at V came to 6 bases and at J to 0 bases, leaving 10 bases not matched to a gene. The CDR3 contains 16 residues. CDR3 in amino acids: CASSLQGGGGSYEQYF. The CDR3 DNA reads TGTGCCAGCAGCCTACAGGGGGGCGGAGGCTCCTACGAGCAGTACTTC.

The gene calls are TRBV9 and TRBJ2-7; TRBD1 matches 7 bases. V was clipped by 0 bases and J by 2 bases; unmatched bases: 2. The V gene's germline CDR1 is SGDLS and CDR2 YYNGEE. The CDR3 totals 14 residues. The CDR3 loop reads CASSVGDSAYEQYF. For the CDR3, the DNA is TGTGCCAGCAGCGTAGGGGACAGCGCCTACGAGCAGTACTTC.

V gene TRBV18 combines with J gene TRBJ2-5; 7 bases align to TRBD1. The CDR3 contains 15 residues. Germline V gives CDR1 KGHSH, CDR2 LQKENI. Trimming cost V 3 bases and J 1 base; bases outside gene matches: 5. CDR3 residues: CASSPRGDSQETQYF. The CDR3 DNA is TGTGCCAGCTCACCGAGAGGGGACAGCCAAGAGACCCAGTACTTC.

V usage is TRBV27 and J usage is TRBJ1-5; D gene unclear. This CDR3 is built from 15 residues. Germline V gives CDR1 MNHEY, CDR2 SMNVEV (reference sequence). The ends were cut back, 5 bases at V and 1 base at J, with 12 bases in the middle. CDR3: CASSRRSGSNQPQHF. The CDR3 DNA follows: TGTGCCAGCAGTCGTCGCAGTGGGAGCAATCAGCCCCAGCATTTT.

The genes are TRBV6-1 and TRBJ2-7; D is possibly TRBD2 (5 bases). The V gene lost 11 bases and the J gene lost 3 bases, with 20 bases spanning the gap. In germline, CDR1 is MNHNS, CDR2 SASEGT. The CDR3 sequence is 14 residues long. The chain's CDR3 is CASLSGSTLYEQYF. In DNA, the CDR3 is TGTGCCTCGCTGTCGGGGAGTACTCTCTACGAGCAGTACTTC.